This T cell receptor (beta chain) is from a study of T cell repertoires in cytomegalovirus infection. The wider study: Indications of both CMV infection and matching HLA type were provided by public TCR beta signatures. Study-wide findings and caveats: Clonotype analysis showed dominance of the ex vivo response by HLA-C-restricted CMV-specific TCR beta clonotypes. Summed frequency of public TCR beta families distinguished CMV carriers with the relevant HLA.

V shed 0 bases and J shed 1 base, with 9 bases lying between them. CDR3 length equals 15 residues. Germline V CDR1 and CDR2: LGHNA, YSLEER. Concerning this clonotype: Its matching antigen is unknown.

TCRdb ran MiXCR on the reads and lists one entry per CDR3 protein. The sample includes 86,000 or so distinct CDR3 sequences, under 30% of them seen just once. The material sequenced was CD8+ T cells from cultured PBMCs, taken from culture after CMV antigen stimulation. The TCR originated in a human donor in good health (CMV status not recorded). Some clones in this sample may be carry-over from other donors' samples. The gene calls are TRBV4-3 and TRBJ1-1, with D unclear. In DNA form, the CDR3 reads TGCGCCAGCAGCCAAGATGCGAACGGGAACACTGAAGCTTTCTTT. This codes for CASSQDANGNTEAFF.